This entry lists 22 T cell receptor beta chains sequenced from one sample in a study of response to subunit inactivated influenza vaccine. TCRdb processed the RT-PCR reads anew with MiXCR; each CDR3 protein has one entry. The sample consists of more than 550,000 distinct CDR3 sequences, approximately 10% of them appearing once. The source was PBMCs from blood, collected on the day of vaccination. These receptors were taken from a man aged 50-60 years who received an inactivated influenza vaccine.

The rearrangement links TRBV27 to TRBJ2-1; 9 bases align to TRBD2. Germline CDR1 is MNHEY and CDR2 is SMNVEV (reference sequence). This CDR3 is built from 16 residues. With V trimmed by 5 bases and J by 7 bases, 12 bases remained unmatched. This CDR3 reads CASSHASGRLSNEQFF. The CDR3 coding sequence is TGTGCCAGCAGTCACGCCAGCGGGAGGTTGTCGAATGAGCAGTTCTTC.

Only a few counts were recorded for this clonotype. This chain uses TRBV12-3 or TRBV12-4 with TRBJ1-1, with D possibly matching TRBD1 (5 bases). This CDR3 contains 15 residues. Trimming removed 7 bases at V and 0 bases at J, with 15 bases between. CDR3 DNA: TGTGCCAGCACCTTCTCGATGGGGCTGAACACTGAAGCTTTCTTT. This codes for CASTFSMGLNTEAFF.

This sequence joins TRBV24-1 and TRBJ2-2; TRBD2 might be the D (5 bases). V was shortened by 3 bases and J by 3 bases, with 13 bases between the two germline ends. Germline CDR1 KGHDR, CDR2 SFDVKD. The CDR3 is 16 amino acids. The CDR3 here is CATSDKWSGYTGELFF. The CDR3 coding sequence is TGTGCCACCAGTGATAAATGGAGCGGCTACACCGGGGAGCTGTTTTTT.

This clonotype came up many times. One end of the junction does not line up with germline, which may come from a read error. The V call is TRBV5-1, the J call TRBJ2-7; 8 nucleotides agree with TRBD1. The CDR3 contains 13 residues. CDR1 is SGHRS, CDR2 YFSETQ, per germline. The chain's CDR3 is CASSLGTGYEQYF. The CDR3, as DNA: TGTGCCAGCTCACTCGGGACAGGCTACGAGCAGTACTTC.

The chain employs TRBV6-2 or TRBV6-3 and TRBJ2-4; tentatively, D is TRBD1 or TRBD2 (6 bases each). V lost 6 bases and J 2 bases, leaving 11 bases between the germline ends. CDR1 and CDR2 (germline): MNHEY, SVGEGT. The CDR3 loop spans 14 amino acids. The CDR3 here is CASRRDMPKNIQYF. Written as DNA, the CDR3 is TGTGCCAGCAGGCGGGACATGCCCAAAAACATTCAGTACTTC.

This clonotype has a handful of counts. This chain joins TRBV4-2 and TRBJ2-1; 13 bases fit TRBD2. CDR1 is LGHNA, CDR2 YNFKEQ, per germline. The CDR3 runs to 18 residues. Losses at the gene ends were 0 bases for V and 3 bases for J; bases not matched to a gene: 5. The CDR3 protein is CASSQDTSGGAIYNEQFF. CDR3 DNA sequence: TGTGCCAGCAGCCAAGATACTAGCGGGGGGGCAATCTACAATGAGCAGTTCTTC.

The chain couples TRBV6-2 or TRBV6-3 to TRBJ2-7, with D maybe TRBD1 (6 bases). This CDR3 contains 13 residues. Germline V gives CDR1 MNHEY, CDR2 SVGEGT. V was shortened by 2 bases and J by 5 bases, with 10 bases between the two germline ends. In nucleotides, the CDR3 is TGTGCCAGCAGTTACGGGGGCTCAGACGAGCAGTACTTC. This encodes CASSYGGSDEQYF.

The chain links TRBV4-3 to TRBJ2-5; no clear D. With 0 bases removed from V and 5 bases from J, the gap between germline ends came to 22 bases. The V gene's germline CDR1 is LGHNA and CDR2 YSLEER. The CDR3 sequence is 18 residues long. DNA for the CDR3: TGCGCCAGCAGCCAAGATAGAGGAACCAGTGGGCGAGGTGAGACCCAGTACTTC. Amino acid sequence: CASSQDRGTSGRGETQYF.

The gene calls are TRBV4-3 and TRBJ2-7, with 11 bases matching TRBD2. Germline V gives CDR1 LGHNA, CDR2 YSLEER. The V and J ends lost 2 bases and 3 bases, in that order; junction bases with no gene match: 3. The CDR3 runs to 15 residues. The CDR3 spells CASSQTTSGIYEQYF. CDR3 nucleotides: TGCGCCAGCAGCCAAACGACTAGCGGGATCTACGAGCAGTACTTC.

Concerning this clonotype: This may stem from a read error, because a much larger clone lies one nucleotide away. The rearrangement joins TRBV9 to TRBJ1-1; 7 nucleotides align to TRBD1. After removal of 4 bases from V and 4 bases from J, the junction contained 4 bases not matched to a gene. CDR1 and CDR2 from the germline V gene are SGDLS and YYNGEE. The CDR3 runs 13 residues. The CDR3 loop reads CASSKTGSTEAFF. The CDR3 coding sequence is TGTGCCAGCAGCAAGACAGGGAGCACTGAAGCTTTCTTT.

The chain joins TRBV12-3 or TRBV12-4 to TRBJ2-5; maybe TRBD2 (5 bases). V was clipped by 4 bases and J by 5 bases, with 17 bases between them. The CDR3 extends over 15 amino acids. The CDR3 is CASSSRKGSGETQYF. CDR3 in DNA: TGTGCCAGCAGTTCCCGAAAAGGGAGTGGGGAGACCCAGTACTTC.

V usage is TRBV7-9 and J usage is TRBJ2-3; no firm D call. CDR3 size: 16 residues. V was cut by 5 bases and J by 0 bases, with 15 bases left in between. In germline, CDR1 is SEHNR, CDR2 FQNEAQ (reference sequence). CDR3 protein: CASSPGFKASTDTQYF. The CDR3, as DNA: TGTGCCAGCAGCCCCGGCTTTAAGGCAAGCACAGATACGCAGTATTTT.

This clonotype was picked up a small number of times. This rearrangement joins TRBV27 to TRBJ2-1; 10 nucleotides match TRBD2. Germline lookup yields CDR1 MNHEY and CDR2 SMNVEV (reference sequence). The CDR3 is 15 amino acids. V trimming: 1 base; J trimming: 5 bases; junction bases outside the gene matches: 2. The CDR3 is CASSLYSGRNNEQFF. The CDR3 DNA follows: TGTGCCAGCAGTTTATATAGCGGGAGGAACAATGAGCAGTTCTTC.

V is TRBV27 and J is TRBJ2-7, with 9 bases lining up with TRBD2. The CDR3 sequence is 15 residues long. CDR1 is MNHEY and CDR2 is SMNVEV in the germline V gene (reference sequence). J lost 4 bases, V lost 3 bases, and 7 bases had no gene match. CDR3 in amino acids: CASSLTSGANYEQYF. The CDR3 DNA sequence: TGTGCCAGCAGTTTGACTAGCGGAGCAAATTACGAGCAGTACTTC.

This clonotype was counted at least ten times. The chain has TRBV5-1 and TRBJ2-3; possible D gene TRBD1, 5 bases. Trimming took 0 bases from V and 4 from J, leaving 24 bases between them. Per the germline V gene, CDR1 is SGHRS and CDR2 is YFSETQ. The CDR3 spans 19 residues. The chain's CDR3 is CASSLDWVGATRKADTQYF. In DNA, the CDR3 is TGCGCCAGCAGCTTGGACTGGGTTGGGGCCACCAGGAAGGCAGATACGCAGTATTTT.

In its sample, this clonotype was seen a few times. The chain carries TRBV4-3 and TRBJ2-7; tentatively, D is TRBD2 (6 bases). With 1 base removed from V and 6 bases from J, the gap between germline ends came to 16 bases. CDR1 and CDR2 (germline): LGHNA, YSLEER. The CDR3 is made up of 15 amino acids. CDR3 nucleotides: TGCGCCAGCAGCCAAGTTCCCGGAGGGCCCAGCGAGCAGTACTTC. Protein product: CASSQVPGGPSEQYF.

The chain carries TRBV18 and TRBJ2-3; D gene uncertain. V shed 3 bases and J shed 2 bases, with 9 bases lying between them. Germline lookup yields CDR1 KGHSH and CDR2 LQKENI. This CDR3 contains 14 residues. CDR3 residues: CASSPSSPTDTQYF. CDR3 bases: TGTGCCAGCTCACCCTCAAGCCCCACAGATACGCAGTATTTT.

This clonotype was observed a handful of times. The V call is TRBV5-1, the J call TRBJ1-1, with D unresolved. The CDR3 totals 14 residues. The ends were cut back, 4 bases at V and 1 base at J, with 11 bases in the middle. Germline V lookup: CDR1 SGHRS, CDR2 YFSETQ. For the CDR3, the DNA is TGCGCCAGCAGCATCGTGACGGAGAACACTGAAGCTTTCTTT. Amino acid sequence: CASSIVTENTEAFF.

The table lists this clonotype with a few counts. The chain is built from TRBV12-3 or TRBV12-4 and TRBJ1-1, with D unresolved. The CDR3 runs 11 residues. V lost 3 bases to trimming and J lost 7 bases, with 6 bases between them. The DNA for the CDR3 is TGTGCCAGCAGTTTGTACGTTGAAGCTTTCTTT. The encoded protein is CASSLYVEAFF.

This clonotype was picked up a small number of times. The chain combines TRBV4-3 with TRBJ2-4; no reliable D call. The V and J ends lost 0 bases and 0 bases respectively, with 9 bases between them. This CDR3 contains 16 residues. Germline lookup yields CDR1 LGHNA and CDR2 YSLEER. CDR3 nucleotides: TGCGCCAGCAGCCAAGATATTAGGAAAGCCAAAAACATTCAGTACTTC. This gives the protein CASSQDIRKAKNIQYF.

Many counts were recorded for this clonotype. The rearrangement joins TRBV6-1 to TRBJ1-5; D is possibly TRBD1 (5 bases). CDR3 length: 13 residues. Germline CDR1 is MNHNS and CDR2 is SASEGT. Between the trimmed V and J ends, which lost 6 bases and 3 bases, there was a span of 9 bases. The CDR3 DNA reads as TGTGCCAGCAGCCTGACAGTCAATCAGCCCCAGCATTTT. Translating gives CASSLTVNQPQHF.

The chain uses TRBV10-3 and TRBJ1-4; D is possibly TRBD1 (5 bases). V lost 11 bases to trimming and J lost 8 bases, with 18 bases between them. Germline-derived CDR1 and CDR2 are ENHRY and SYGVKD. CDR3 length: 13 amino acids. CDR3 nucleotide sequence: TGTGCCCCCGGGAGGGCAGGGATCGAAAAACTGTTTTTT. Translating it yields CAPGRAGIEKLFF.